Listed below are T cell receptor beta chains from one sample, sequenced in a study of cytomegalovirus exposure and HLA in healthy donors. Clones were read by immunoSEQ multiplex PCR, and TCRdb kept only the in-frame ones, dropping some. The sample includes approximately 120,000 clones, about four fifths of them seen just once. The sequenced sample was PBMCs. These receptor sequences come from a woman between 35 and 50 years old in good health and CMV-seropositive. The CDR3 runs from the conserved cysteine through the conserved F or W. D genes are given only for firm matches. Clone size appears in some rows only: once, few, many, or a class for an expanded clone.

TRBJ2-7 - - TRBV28 CASSLSSYEQYF TGTGCCAGCAGTCTAAGCTCCTACGAGCAGTACTTC
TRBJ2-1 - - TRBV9 CASSVGSGQQFF TGTGCCAGCAGCGTAGGAAGCGGGCAACAGTTCTTC
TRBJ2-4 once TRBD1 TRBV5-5 CASSPAGQGQNIQYF TGTGCCAGCAGCCCGGCCGGACAGGGACAAAACATTCAGTACTTC
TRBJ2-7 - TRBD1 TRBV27 CASSPTTGTALYEQYF TGTGCCAGCAGTCCGACCACCGGGACAGCCCTTTACGAGCAGTACTTC
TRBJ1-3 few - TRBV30 CAWGPGGTGNTIYF TGTGCCTGGGGGCCGGGAGGGACTGGAAACACCATATATTTT
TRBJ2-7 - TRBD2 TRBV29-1 CSVGLAGSYEQYF TGCAGCGTTGGACTAGCGGGCTCCTACGAGCAGTACTTC
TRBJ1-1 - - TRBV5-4 CASTPTAGDTEAFF TGTGCCAGCACCCCCACGGCGGGAGACACTGAAGCTTTCTTT
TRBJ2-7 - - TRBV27 CASLTGLGMGWDYEQYF TGTGCCAGCCTTACGGGGTTAGGGATGGGTTGGGACTACGAGCAGTACTTC
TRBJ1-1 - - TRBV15 CATSRDSNLAAFF TGTGCCACCAGCAGAGATTCCAATTTAGCAGCTTTCTTT
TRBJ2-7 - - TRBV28 CASSPSGFPSYEQYF TGTGCCAGCAGTCCCTCAGGTTTCCCCTCCTACGAGCAGTACTTC
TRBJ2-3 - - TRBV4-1 CASSHADVADTQYF TGCGCCAGCAGCCACGCAGATGTTGCAGATACGCAGTATTTT
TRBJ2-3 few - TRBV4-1 CASTLRPSEKDTQYF TGCGCCAGCACCCTGCGGCCAAGTGAAAAAGATACGCAGTATTTT
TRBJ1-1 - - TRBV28 CASSLPSGANTEAFF TGTGCCAGCAGCTTACCTTCTGGGGCGAACACTGAAGCTTTCTTT
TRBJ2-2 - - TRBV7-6 CASSLEARGRTGELFF TGTGCCAGCAGCTTAGAAGCCAGGGGGAGGACCGGGGAGCTGTTTTTT
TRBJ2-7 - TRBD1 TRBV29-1 CSVAYTQGAGEQYF TGCAGCGTCGCGTATACACAGGGGGCCGGCGAGCAGTACTTC
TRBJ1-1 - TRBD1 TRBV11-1 CASSPGTGGLNTEAFF TGTGCCAGCAGCCCCGGGACAGGGGGCTTGAACACTGAAGCTTTCTTT
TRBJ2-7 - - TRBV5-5 CASSLAAAYEQYF TGTGCCAGCAGCTTAGCGGCAGCCTACGAGCAGTACTTC
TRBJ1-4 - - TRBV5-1 CASSLGPGINEKLFF TGCGCCAGCAGCTTGGGCCCGGGTATTAATGAAAAACTGTTTTTT
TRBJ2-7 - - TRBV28 CASSSRYEQYF TGTGCCAGCAGCTCACGGTACGAGCAGTACTTC
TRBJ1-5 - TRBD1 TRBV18 CASSQDRNQPQHF TGTGCCAGCTCACAGGACAGGAATCAGCCCCAGCATTTT
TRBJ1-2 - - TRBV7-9 CASSPGTGPYGYTF TGTGCCAGCAGCCCTGGCACAGGGCCCTATGGCTACACCTTC
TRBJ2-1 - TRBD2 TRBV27 CASSLRRREGLNEQFF TGCGCCAGCAGTTTACGTCGGCGGGAGGGCCTCAATGAGCAGTTCTTC
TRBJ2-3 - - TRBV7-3 CASSPAASYTQYF TGTGCCAGCAGCCCAGCGGCCTCTTATACGCAGTATTTT
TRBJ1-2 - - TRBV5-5 CASSRRDMDYGYTF TGTGCCAGCAGCAGAAGGGACATGGACTATGGCTACACCTTC
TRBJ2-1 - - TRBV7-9 CASSLAQGSYNEQFF TGTGCCAGCAGCTTAGCCCAGGGCTCCTACAATGAGCAGTTCTTC
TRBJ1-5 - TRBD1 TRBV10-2 CASSGTGGSNQPQHF TGCGCCAGCAGTGGGACAGGGGGTAGCAATCAGCCCCAGCATTTT
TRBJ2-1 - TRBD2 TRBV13 CASSLLAGGPYNEQFF TGTGCCAGCAGCCTATTAGCGGGAGGTCCCTACAATGAGCAGTTCTTC
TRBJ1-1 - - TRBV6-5 CASSGQGGAFF TGTGCCAGCAGCGGTCAGGGTGGAGCTTTCTTT
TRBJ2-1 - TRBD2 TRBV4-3 CASSRSGGNLNEQFF TGCGCCAGCAGCCGGTCGGGAGGGAATTTGAATGAGCAGTTCTTC
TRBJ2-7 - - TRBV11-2 CASSLNLQGAGEQYF TGTGCCAGCAGCTTAAATCTACAGGGTGCCGGCGAGCAGTACTTC
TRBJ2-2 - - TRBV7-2 CASSLENVRVILQGELFF TGTGCCAGCAGCTTAGAGAATGTCAGGGTGATCTTGCAAGGGGAGCTGTTTTTT
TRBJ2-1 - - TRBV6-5 CASSYSTGGDEQFF TGTGCCAGCAGTTACTCCACAGGGGGGGATGAGCAGTTCTTC
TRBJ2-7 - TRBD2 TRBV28 CASSSGTRKGYF TGTGCCAGCAGTTCCGGGACTAGGAAAGGATACTTC
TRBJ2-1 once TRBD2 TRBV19 CASSIVSGRVYNEQFF TGTGCCAGTAGTATAGTTAGCGGGAGGGTCTACAATGAGCAGTTCTTC
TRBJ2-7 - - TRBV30 CAWSLPGLGPYEQYF TGTGCCTGGAGTTTACCGGGACTGGGTCCTTACGAGCAGTACTTC
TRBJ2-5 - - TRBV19 CASSKRDWGETQYF TGTGCCAGTAGTAAAAGGGACTGGGGGGAGACCCAGTACTTC
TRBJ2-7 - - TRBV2 CASFRREQYF TGTGCCAGCTTCCGGCGGGAGCAGTACTTC
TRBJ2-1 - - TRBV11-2 CASSYVVSKSSYNEQFF TGTGCCAGCAGCTACGTGGTATCCAAGAGCTCCTACAATGAGCAGTTCTTC
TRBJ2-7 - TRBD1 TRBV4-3 CASSQDLPGQGIGEQYF TGCGCCAGCAGCCAAGATCTACCGGGACAGGGGATTGGGGAGCAGTACTTC
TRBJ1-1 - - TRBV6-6 CASSRQDEAFF TGTGCCAGCAGTCGACAGGATGAAGCTTTCTTT